This TCR beta chain was obtained from a study of blood T cell repertoires in COVID-19 (dated by TCRdb to 2020 to 2022). For the wider study: The collaborator samples originated in the United States, Italy and Spain and spanned the acute and convalescent phases of COVID-19. A freely available public database, intended as a resource for researchers studying the immune response to SARS-CoV-2, is where the repertoires were released. Samples were obtained from the ongoing ImmuneRACE study (first 160 participants) and from over 1,000 subjects provided by 6 global collaborators. The prospective study material was composed of cDNA or gDNA derived from T cells, B-cell-depleted T cells, or PBMCs. Where HLA class I and class II types were available, the types were taken from metadata supplied by the sample provider, not from assay-based typing. Sample metadata almost always included a de-identified subject ID, COVID-19 status, age in years and sex. The dataset comprised deeply sampled blood TCRbeta repertoires from subjects exposed to, actively infected with, or recovered from COVID-19. The study at large found these results: The amount of clinical and demographic metadata varied by source and participant and was provided uncurated.

In the case of this clone: No cognate antigen has been identified for it. No much larger clone is present one base from it, and per-base qualities are unavailable.

Whole blood was collected in K2EDTA tubes by collaborating institutions according to the institutions' own protocols. For TCRbeta analysis, collaborators shipped samples as frozen whole blood, isolated PBMCs, or DNA extracted from either of those sample types. Between the V and J ends, shortened by 2 bases and 0 bases respectively, the junction contains 7 bases. CDR1 and CDR2, per the germline V gene, are KGHSH and LQKENI. Inclusive of the bounding cysteine and phenylalanine, the CDR3 is 14 residues long. Of all the DNA, just the CDR3 is kept, 42 bases in frame from base 1. The immunoSEQ Assay, a bias-controlled multiplex PCR, was used to amplify TCRbeta CDR3 regions from genomic DNA. Under the source paper's analysis protocol: Within the assay, amplification of reference gene primers was used to estimate how many nucleated cells each sample contained. To quantify the absolute abundance of each unique TCRbeta CDR3 rearrangement, sequence reads were collapsed and filtered. For each sample, productive Simpson clonality was calculated as the square root of Simpson's diversity index across productive rearrangements. This is the immuneACCESS table as TCRdb keeps it, with only in-frame sequences that have V and J called. A part of the clones is gone; compared with another copy, unresolved V genes explain less than half, and the rest is unexplained. The V and J calls and clone size are taken from that table; D and trimming were inferred from the DNA. The sample table records around 250,000 clones; around 83% of these occur just once. Roughly 8.7% of the sample belongs to the ten largest clones.

Sample: peripheral blood. The clonotype originates from a man in his forties with active or convalescent COVID-19. The rearranged chain carries TRBV18 and TRBJ1-1; no D gene can be assigned with confidence. The sequenced DNA: TGTGCCAGCTCACCATACACCGTGAACACTGAAGCTTTCTTT. It specifies CASSPYTVNTEAFF.